This TCR beta chain emerged from a study of human T cells and chemical hapten exposure. Looking at the study overall: Small volume differences among pooled libraries mainly caused per-sample TCR yield variation. Overall study results and limits: The number of TCRs above 1 in 1000 frequency did not change after DPC sensitization.

The CDR3 is made up of 18 amino acids. Trimming pared 4 bases from V and 7 bases from J, leaving 26 bases between. Germline V lookup: CDR1 GTSNPN, CDR2 SVGIG (reference sequence). Time point here: healthy volunteer bleed at 6 weeks. Whole blood that had not been fractionated was the source of extracted total RNA. Many counts were recorded for this clonotype. Its antigen is as yet unknown. The library tagged each cDNA molecule with unique molecular identifiers. In the authors' workflow: Across samples, TCR counts had a median of roughly 98,000 and ranged from 23,224 to 690,600. TCRdb re-called the RACE reads with MiXCR, one entry per CDR3 protein. These V and J calls are TCRdb output, not the study's own analysis. Of approximately 34,000 distinct CDR3 sequences in the sample, roughly 5% were seen once.

Sequencing was done on a sample of whole blood. The V call is TRBV30, the J call TRBJ1-6, with D possibly being TRBD1 (5 bases). This TCR came from a human donor in good health. Some clones in this sample may be carry-over from other donors' samples. CDR3 in amino acids: CAWNLGIGRAFVNSPLHF. The CDR3 DNA is TGTGCCTGGAATCTTGGAATTGGCAGGGCCTTTGTAAATTCACCCCTCCACTTT. Full variable domain (outside the CDR3, taken from reference TRBV30 and TRBJ1-6): SQTIHQWPATLVQPVGSPLSLECTVEGTSNPNLYWYRQAAGRGLQLLFYSVGIGQISSEVPQNLSASRPQDRQFILSSKKLLLSDSGFYLCAWNLGIGRAFVNSPLHFGNGTRLTVT.